The rows below give T cell receptor beta chains drawn from one sample of a study of T cells after posttransplantation cyclophosphamide. This table comes from immunoSEQ multiplex PCR, and its TCRdb copy is limited to in-frame clones, with some not included. The table shows about 12,000 clones, with over 70% occurring only once. Here the sequenced sample was PBMCs, taken 367 days after allogeneic stem cell transplant with calcineurin inhibitor and methotrexate. Receptor source: a male patient between 25 and 40 years old who received an allogeneic stem cell transplant from an unrelated donor, was CMV-positive, and had acute GVHD only. Part of the T cell pool may stem from the graft donor. CDR3s include the opening cysteine and the closing phenylalanine or tryptophan. The D gene is left open where the match is weak. Size is stated for part of the rows, as once, few or many counts, or as a class when the clone is expanded.

size,V,J,D,DNA,CDR3
.,TRBV29-1,TRBJ2-7,.,TGCAGCGTGGAGACACAGGAGTCTTCATCCTACGAGCAGTACTTC,CSVETQESSSYEQYF
.,TRBV6-5,TRBJ2-7,TRBD1,TGTGCCAGCAGTTACTCGACAGGGGGGAAGGTGGAGCAGTACTTC,CASSYSTGGKVEQYF
.,TRBV4-1,TRBJ1-1,.,TGCGCCAGCAGAGGGGTCCTGTTGAACACTGAAGCTTTCTTT,CASRGVLLNTEAFF
.,TRBV5-6,TRBJ2-5,.,TGTGCCAGCAGCTTTCTCGGACTACCAGGTTGGGAGACCCAGTACTTC,CASSFLGLPGWETQYF
.,TRBV7-9,TRBJ2-1,TRBD2,TGTGCCAGCAGCTTAATAGCGGGGGGCGTCAATGAGCAGTTCTTC,CASSLIAGGVNEQFF
few,TRBV10-3,TRBJ2-7,TRBD1,TGTGCCATCAACCCGGGACAGCGGTCTTACGAGCAGTACTTC,CAINPGQRSYEQYF
.,TRBV6-5,TRBJ2-3,TRBD2,TGTGCCAGCAGTTCCCCAGCGGGACTAACAGATACGCAGTATTTT,CASSSPAGLTDTQYF
.,TRBV2,TRBJ2-2,TRBD2,TGTGCCAGCAGCGGTTTAGCGGGAGGGCACACCGGGGAGCTGTTTTTT,CASSGLAGGHTGELFF
.,TRBV9,TRBJ2-2,TRBD1,TGTGCCAGCAGCGTAGAGAGGAACAGGGGGAGCACCGGGGAGCTGTTTTTT,CASSVERNRGSTGELFF
.,TRBV5-1,TRBJ2-1,TRBD1,TGCGCCAGCAGCAACCGGGACAGGGGCTACAATGAGCAGTTCTTC,CASSNRDRGYNEQFF
.,TRBV4-1,TRBJ2-5,.,TGCGCCAGCAGCCTCCGGGACTTTATAGAGACCCAGTACTTC,CASSLRDFIETQYF
.,TRBV5-4,TRBJ2-1,TRBD1,TGTGCCAGCAGCAAGGACAGGAACAATGAGCAGTTCTTC,CASSKDRNNEQFF
.,TRBV19,TRBJ1-1,.,TGTGCCAGTGGGGGGGGAGGTGAAGCTTTCTTT,CASGGGGEAFF
.,TRBV4-1,TRBJ1-5,.,TGCGCCAGCAGCCCGGGGACTAACACGTATCAGCCCCAGCATTTT,CASSPGTNTYQPQHF
.,TRBV7-9,TRBJ1-2,.,TGTGCCAGCAGCTTAATAGCGGGGTCAGCTAACTATGGCTACACCTTC,CASSLIAGSANYGYTF
.,TRBV5-6,TRBJ2-7,.,TGTGCCAGCAGCTTAATAACAGGGACGTGGGAGCAGTACTTC,CASSLITGTWEQYF
.,TRBV7-8,TRBJ1-5,.,TGTGCCAGCAGCTTAGGTTCCACGGGAGGTCAGCCCCAGCATTTT,CASSLGSTGGQPQHF
.,TRBV18,TRBJ1-2,.,TGTGCCAGCTCACCTCAGTTGACAACCAAGTATGCTGGCTACACCTTC,CASSPQLTTKYAGYTF
few,TRBV10-3,TRBJ1-1,TRBD1,TGTGCCATCAGTGAACCGGGACAGAAAGCTTTCTTT,CAISEPGQKAFF
.,TRBV5-1,TRBJ1-4,TRBD1,TGCGCCAGCAGATTGAAGGGGGGACAGGAAGGTGAAAAACTGTTTTTT,CASRLKGGQEGEKLFF
once,TRBV4-1,TRBJ2-4,.,TGCGCCAGCAGCCAAGATGATCGGGAGAATATAGCCAAAAACATTCAGTACTTC,CASSQDDRENIAKNIQYF
.,TRBV4-1,TRBJ1-1,TRBD1,TGCGCCAGCAGCCAAGTGGGGACAGGGGCTGAAGCTTTCTTT,CASSQVGTGAEAFF
few,TRBV28,TRBJ2-2,.,TGTGCCAGCAGTATTCGACAGAACACCGGGGAGCTGTTTTTT,CASSIRQNTGELFF
.,TRBV19,TRBJ1-2,.,TGTGCCAGTAGTATACCGGGGTGGGGCTACACCTTC,CASSIPGWGYTF
.,TRBV6-1,TRBJ1-1,.,TGTGCCAGCAGTGCTAAGTCTGGAGTCGTGACTGAAGCTTTCTTT,CASSAKSGVVTEAFF
.,TRBV4-2,TRBJ2-7,TRBD2,TGTGCCAGCAGCCATACTAGCGGGAGGTACGAGCAGTACTTC,CASSHTSGRYEQYF
few,TRBV6-5,TRBJ2-7,.,TGTGCCAGCAGTACCCCCTACGAGCAGTACTTC,CASSTPYEQYF
once,TRBV29-1,TRBJ2-1,.,TGCAGCGTTGTTCGAGGTAGCTCCTACAATGAGCAGTTCTTC,CSVVRGSSYNEQFF
.,TRBV29-1,TRBJ2-1,.,TGCAGCGGAGAAGACACCTACAATGAGCAGTTCTTC,CSGEDTYNEQFF
.,TRBV7-2,TRBJ1-6,TRBD1,TGTGCCAGCAGCCCTGGGACAGGGCTATCACCCCTCCACTTT,CASSPGTGLSPLHF
.,TRBV4-1,TRBJ1-3,TRBD1,TGCGCCAGCAGCCCCCGGGACAGGGGTTCGGGGAACACCATATATTTT,CASSPRDRGSGNTIYF
.,TRBV6-5,TRBJ2-2,TRBD2,TGTGCCAGCAGTCTCGGGGGGGGGAACACCGGGGAGCTGTTTTTT,CASSLGGGNTGELFF
few,TRBV6-5,TRBJ1-1,.,TGTGCCAGCAGATCCTTTGTGGAGGGTCTTGAAGCTTTCTTT,CASRSFVEGLEAFF
.,TRBV15,TRBJ2-7,TRBD1,TGTGCCACCAGCAGAGCAGACAGGGGGGTATACGAGCAGTACTTC,CATSRADRGVYEQYF
once,TRBV5-1,TRBJ1-1,.,TGCGCCAGCAGCGCGGGCGGGAACACTGAAGCTTTCTTT,CASSAGGNTEAFF
.,TRBV7-2,TRBJ1-5,TRBD1,TGTGCCAGCAGCCCCGGGACAGGGGCAAATCAGCCCCAGCATTTT,CASSPGTGANQPQHF
.,TRBV30,TRBJ2-1,TRBD2,TGTGCCTGGAGCTTAGCGGGACTCTACAATGAGCAGTTCTTC,CAWSLAGLYNEQFF
.,TRBV4-3,TRBJ1-3,.,TGCGCCAGCAGCCAAGACAGGGGAAACACCATATATTTT,CASSQDRGNTIYF
.,TRBV27,TRBJ2-1,TRBD1,TGTGCCAGCAGTACGACAGGGAATTCGTACAATGAGCAGTTCTTC,CASSTTGNSYNEQFF
.,TRBV5-6,TRBJ1-1,.,TGTGCCAGCACCAAAGCCGGGGGGGGATCTGAAGCTTTCTTT,CASTKAGGGSEAFF
.,TRBV9,TRBJ2-7,.,TGTGCCAGCAGCGTAGGTGGGAGCTCCTACGAGCAGTACTTC,CASSVGGSSYEQYF
few,TRBV19,TRBJ1-2,TRBD1,TGTGCCAGTAGTACGGGACAGGATAACTATGGCTACACCTTC,CASSTGQDNYGYTF
.,TRBV6-5,TRBJ1-2,TRBD1,TGTGCCAGCAGTTACTCGCGGGACAGCCTAAACTATGGCTACACCTTC,CASSYSRDSLNYGYTF